This T cell receptor (beta chain) was profiled in a study of beta chain features in type 1 diabetes. What was sequenced were expressed TCRB transcripts, since all of the isolated RNA had been reverse transcribed. Some clones are missing from TCRdb's copy, which holds only in-frame ones; the method was immunoSEQ multiplex PCR. The sample carries about 620,000 clones, about a sixth recorded once. Of note for this clone: Its antigen is undetermined.

General study findings and limits: Whether HLA type affects TCRB rearrangement stayed undetermined in the present work.

The CDR3 contains 15 residues. Germline lookup yields CDR1 SGHNT and CDR2 YYREEE (reference sequence). Trimming at V came to 4 bases and at J to 3 bases, leaving 6 bases not matched to a gene. V and J are TRBV5-4 and TRBJ2-7; TRBD2 matches 11 bases. Sequencing was done on a sample of naive CD4+ T cells from blood. The clonotype originates from a man between 18 and 29 years old in good health. For the CDR3, the DNA is TGTGCCAGCAGCCCCGGGACTAGCGGATACTACGAGCAGTACTTC. Translated, it gives CASSPGTSGYYEQYF.